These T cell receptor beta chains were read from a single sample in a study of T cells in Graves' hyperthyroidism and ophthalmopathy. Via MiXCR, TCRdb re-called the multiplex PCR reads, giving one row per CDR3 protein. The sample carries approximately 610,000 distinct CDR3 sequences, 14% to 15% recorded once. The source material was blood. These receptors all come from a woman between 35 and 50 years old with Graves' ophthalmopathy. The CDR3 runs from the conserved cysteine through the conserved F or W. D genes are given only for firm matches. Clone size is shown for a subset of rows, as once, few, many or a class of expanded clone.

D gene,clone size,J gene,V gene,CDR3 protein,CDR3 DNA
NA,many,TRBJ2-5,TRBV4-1,CASSQEITGKKTQYF,TGCGCCAGCAGCCAAGAGATCACAGGGAAAAAGACCCAGTACTTC
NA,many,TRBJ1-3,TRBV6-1,CASTLTGFLWHTIYF,TGTGCCAGCACCCTTACGGGGTTTTTGTGGCACACCATATATTTT
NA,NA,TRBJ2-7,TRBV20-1,CSATGAAFSYEQYF,TGCAGTGCAACGGGGGCAGCCTTCTCCTACGAGCAGTACTTC
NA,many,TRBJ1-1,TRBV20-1,CSARGPLRTSMNTEAFF,TGCAGTGCTAGAGGACCCCTCCGGACATCTATGAACACTGAAGCTTTCTTT
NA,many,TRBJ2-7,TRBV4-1,CASSQGGTGREQYF,TGCGCCAGCAGCCAAGGAGGAACAGGTCGGGAGCAGTACTTC
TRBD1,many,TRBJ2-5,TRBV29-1,CSVEIQGVIGETQYF,TGCAGCGTTGAAATCCAGGGGGTTATCGGGGAGACCCAGTACTTC
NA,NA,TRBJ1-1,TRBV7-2,CASSPGVEAFF,TGTGCCAGCAGCCCGGGCGTTGAAGCTTTCTTT
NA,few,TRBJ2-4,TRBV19,CASSILRGAGKNIQYF,TGTGCCAGTAGTATTCTCCGGGGGGCGGGCAAAAACATTCAGTACTTC
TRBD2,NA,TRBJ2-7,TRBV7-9,CASSALAGRSYEQYF,TGTGCCAGCAGCGCACTAGCGGGTCGGTCCTACGAGCAGTACTTC
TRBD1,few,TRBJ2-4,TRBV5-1,CASSLMGQGLAKNIQYF,TGCGCCAGCAGCTTGATGGGACAGGGACTAGCCAAAAACATTCAGTACTTC
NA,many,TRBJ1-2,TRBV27,CASSLFGEGGYTF,TGTGCCAGCAGTTTATTCGGGGAAGGGGGCTACACCTTC
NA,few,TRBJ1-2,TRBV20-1,CSASGLAGAPNSNGYTF,TGCAGTGCTAGTGGGCTAGCGGGGGCTCCTAACTCGAATGGCTACACCTTC
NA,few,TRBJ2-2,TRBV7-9,CASSFIEGAGELFF,TGTGCCAGCAGCTTTATAGAGGGAGCCGGGGAGCTGTTTTTT
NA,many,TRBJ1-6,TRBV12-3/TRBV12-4,CASGHPNSPLHF,TGTGCCAGCGGGCACCCGAATTCACCCCTCCACTTT
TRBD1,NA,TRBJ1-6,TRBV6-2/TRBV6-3,CASSPGTGEYSPLHF,TGTGCCAGCAGCCCCGGGACAGGGGAATATTCACCCCTCCACTTT
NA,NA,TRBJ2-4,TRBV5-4,CASSLSGSKNIQYF,TGTGCCAGCAGCTTGTCAGGGAGTAAGAACATTCAGTACTTC
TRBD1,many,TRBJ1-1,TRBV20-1,CSGQTGENTEAFF,TGCAGTGGTCAGACAGGGGAAAACACTGAAGCTTTCTTT
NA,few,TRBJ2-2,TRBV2,CASGDNPSETGELFF,TGTGCCAGCGGGGACAACCCTTCTGAGACCGGAGAGCTGTTTTTT
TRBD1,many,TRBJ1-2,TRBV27,CASKLGQGNYGYTF,TGTGCCAGCAAACTCGGACAGGGGAACTATGGCTACACCTTC
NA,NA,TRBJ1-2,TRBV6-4,CATNGRGTGKGSGIDGYTF,TGTGCCACAAACGGGAGAGGGACCGGCAAGGGGTCCGGGATAGATGGCTACACCTTC
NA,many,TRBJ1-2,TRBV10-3,CAISGGGNYGYTF,TGTGCCATCAGTGGAGGGGGGAACTATGGCTACACCTTC
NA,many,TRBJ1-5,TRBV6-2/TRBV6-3,CASSSTVFPSNQPQHF,TGTGCCAGCAGTTCGACGGTGTTCCCTAGCAATCAGCCCCAGCATTTT
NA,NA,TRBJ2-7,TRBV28,CASSQLTDISSEQYF,TGTGCCAGCAGCCAACTGACGGACATATCCTCCGAGCAGTACTTC
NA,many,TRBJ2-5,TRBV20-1,CSASWDLSQETQYF,TGCAGTGCTAGTTGGGACTTGTCCCAAGAGACCCAGTACTTC
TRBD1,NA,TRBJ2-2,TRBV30,CAWGQGIGELFF,TGTGCCTGGGGACAGGGAATCGGGGAGCTGTTTTTT
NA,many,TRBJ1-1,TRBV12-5,CASALSTDLNTEAFF,TGTGCTAGTGCCTTAAGCACAGACTTGAACACTGAAGCTTTCTTT
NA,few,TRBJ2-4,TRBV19,CASTISNIQYF,TGTGCCAGTACCATAAGTAACATTCAGTACTTC
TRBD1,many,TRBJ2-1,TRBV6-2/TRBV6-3,CASSYPRPLGDRLDNEQFF,TGTGCCAGCAGTTACCCTCGGCCGCTGGGGGACAGGCTGGACAATGAGCAGTTCTTC
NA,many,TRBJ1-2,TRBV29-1,CSVESQNGYTF,TGCAGCGTTGAATCACAGAATGGCTACACCTTC
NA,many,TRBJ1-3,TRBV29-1,CSVMGPGGNTIYF,TGCAGCGTTATGGGGCCCGGAGGAAACACCATATATTTT
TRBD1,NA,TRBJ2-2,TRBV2,CASSAGTGATGELFF,TGTGCCAGCAGTGCAGGGACAGGGGCCACCGGGGAGCTGTTTTTT
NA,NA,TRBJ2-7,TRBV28,CASSSHIQGGSYEQYF,TGTGCCAGCAGCTCACACATACAGGGCGGTTCCTACGAGCAGTACTTC
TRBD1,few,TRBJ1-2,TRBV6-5,CASSYSGGGGEGGYTF,TGTGCCAGCAGTTACTCGGGGGGAGGGGGCGAAGGCGGCTACACCTTC
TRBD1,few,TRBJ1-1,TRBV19,CASNPRTGHTEAFF,TGTGCCAGTAATCCTCGGACAGGCCACACTGAAGCTTTCTTT
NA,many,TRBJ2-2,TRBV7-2,CASSPGKAGELFF,TGTGCCAGCAGCCCCGGCAAGGCCGGGGAGCTGTTTTTT
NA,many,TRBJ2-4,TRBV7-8,CASSLPPGAFKNIQYF,TGTGCCAGCAGCTTACCTCCAGGGGCTTTCAAGAACATTCAGTACTTC
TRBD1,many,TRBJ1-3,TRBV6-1,CAGKGARGNTIYF,TGTGCCGGTAAGGGGGCGCGGGGAAACACCATATATTTT
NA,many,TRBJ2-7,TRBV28,CASSVLGVHDYYEQYF,TGTGCCAGCAGTGTTCTCGGGGTTCACGACTACTACGAGCAGTACTTC
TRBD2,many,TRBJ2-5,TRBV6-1,CASRGRRERETQYF,TGTGCCAGCAGGGGGAGGCGGGAGCGCGAGACCCAGTACTTC
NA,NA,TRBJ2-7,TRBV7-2,CASSLGTTFYEQYF,TGTGCCAGCAGCTTAGGTACCACCTTCTACGAGCAGTACTTC
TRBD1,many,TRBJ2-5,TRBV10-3,CAITPDRAGETQYF,TGTGCCATCACCCCAGACAGGGCGGGCGAGACCCAGTACTTC
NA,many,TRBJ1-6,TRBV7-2,CASSFRNSPLHF,TGTGCCAGCAGCTTCAGGAATTCACCCCTCCACTTT
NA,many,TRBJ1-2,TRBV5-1,CASGQGYTF,TGCGCCAGCGGACAGGGCTACACCTTC
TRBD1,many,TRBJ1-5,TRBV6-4,CASSRARGPDSNQPQHF,TGTGCCAGCAGTCGTGCCAGGGGGCCGGATAGCAATCAGCCCCAGCATTTT
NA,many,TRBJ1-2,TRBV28,CASVGGTYGYTF,TGTGCCAGCGTCGGGGGGACCTATGGCTACACCTTC
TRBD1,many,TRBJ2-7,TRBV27,CASSWSTGREQYF,TGTGCCAGCAGTTGGTCGACAGGGCGCGAGCAGTACTTC
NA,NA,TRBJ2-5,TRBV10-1,CASSESGENRETQYF,TGCGCCAGCAGTGAGTCTGGGGAGAATAGGGAGACCCAGTACTTC
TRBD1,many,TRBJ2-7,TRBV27,CASRLTGTEYEQYF,TGTGCCAGCAGGTTGACCGGGACAGAATACGAGCAGTACTTC
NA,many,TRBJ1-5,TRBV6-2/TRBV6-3,CASSFGYSNQPQHF,TGTGCCAGCAGTTTCGGATATAGCAATCAGCCCCAGCATTTT
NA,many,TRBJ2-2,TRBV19,CASTAVQAGELFF,TGTGCCAGTACCGCAGTCCAGGCCGGGGAGCTGTTTTTT
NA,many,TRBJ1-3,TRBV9,CASSVVGESGNTIYF,TGTGCCAGCAGCGTTGTAGGGGAATCTGGAAACACCATATATTTT